This T cell receptor (beta chain) was sequenced in a study of blood T cell repertoires in COVID-19. As originally analysed: The assay estimated nucleated cells by amplifying reference gene primers. Clones were sequenced by immunoSEQ multiplex PCR, and TCRdb holds only the in-frame ones, with some missing. V and J calls and clone size follow that table, whereas D and trimming were derived from the DNA. The repertoire has about 250,000 clones, roughly 85% of them found once; the top ten carry more than 4.5%. This CDR3 is built from 15 residues. Germline V gives CDR1 LGHDT, CDR2 YNNKEL (reference sequence). Trimming pared 4 bases from V and 1 base from J, leaving 13 bases between.

The chain couples TRBV3-1 (or the pseudogene TRBV3-2) to TRBJ1-2; maybe TRBD1 (6 bases). This sequence originates from a man aged 50-60 years with COVID-19, enrolled during active disease. The material sequenced was peripheral blood. The CDR3 coding sequence is TGTGCCAGCAGCCGGGAGGGGGTGAATAACTATGGCTACACCTTC. The encoded protein is CASSREGVNNYGYTF.